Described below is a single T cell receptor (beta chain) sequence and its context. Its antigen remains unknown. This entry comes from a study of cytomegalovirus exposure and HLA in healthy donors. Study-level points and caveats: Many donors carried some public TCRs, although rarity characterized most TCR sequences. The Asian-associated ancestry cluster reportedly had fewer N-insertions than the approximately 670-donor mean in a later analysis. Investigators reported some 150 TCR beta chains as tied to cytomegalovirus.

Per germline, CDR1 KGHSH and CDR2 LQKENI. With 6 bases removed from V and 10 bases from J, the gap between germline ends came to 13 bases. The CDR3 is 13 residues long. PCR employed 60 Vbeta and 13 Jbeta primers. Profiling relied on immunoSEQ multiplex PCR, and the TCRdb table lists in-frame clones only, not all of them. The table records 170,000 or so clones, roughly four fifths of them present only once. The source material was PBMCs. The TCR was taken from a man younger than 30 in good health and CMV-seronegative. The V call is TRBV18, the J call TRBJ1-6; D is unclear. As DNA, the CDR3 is TGTGCCAGCTCCCGGATGGAGGGATCACCCCTCCACTTT. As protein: CASSRMEGSPLHF.